This TCR beta chain originates from a study of shared clonotypes between healthy human individuals. This clone was seen only once. Germline lookup yields CDR1 SGHRS and CDR2 YFSETQ. The CDR3 consists of 17 residues. Losses at the gene ends were 0 bases for V and 2 bases for J; bases not matched to a gene: 6. TCRdb's table, derived via immunoSEQ multiplex PCR, lists solely in-frame clones and lacks some. The table includes some 2.1 million clones, over 85% detected once. The rearrangement joins TRBV5-1 to TRBJ2-4; 9 bases are a match to TRBD1. The TCR was taken from a man aged 18 to 30 in good health. The sequencing input was naive CD4+ T cells sorted from blood. The subset was: CD45RA+ positively selected. The CDR3 loop reads CASSLGTGGPSKNIQYF. CDR3 bases: TGCGCCAGCAGCTTGGGTACAGGGGGCCCGTCCAAAAACATTCAGTACTTC.